This is a list of T cell receptor beta chains from one sample in a study of T cell responses to AZD1222 COVID-19 vaccine. Produced via immunoSEQ multiplex PCR; TCRdb's table is partial and in-frame only. The sample records about 46,000 clones, 80% to 90% being singletons. This specimen consisted of peripheral blood, obtained 28 days after the second AZD1222 dose. The origin of the receptors is an adult who received the AZD1222 COVID-19 vaccine. The CDR3 runs from the conserved cysteine through the conserved F or W. A row's size may be missing; if present it is once, few, many or a size class.

CDR3,V,length,size
CASSLGQGLSYEQYF,TRBV5-1,15,few
CASSGRMNTEAFF,TRBV27,13,-
CASSLAGGIEAFF,TRBV12-3/TRBV12-4,13,few
CASRMGLGNQPQHF,TRBV27,14,-
CASSDIRRGTDTQYF,TRBV2,15,-
CASSRLAPSGPFGEQYF,TRBV6-6,17,-
CASSPGGQETQYF,TRBV10-1,13,-
CASSLSIGQPQHF,TRBV27,13,once
CASSLYGMNTEAFF,TRBV11-2,14,-
CATSDLWGPDTQYF,TRBV24-1,14,-
CSASEIGETQYF,TRBV20-1,12,-
CASSLEAGMNTEAFF,TRBV7-9,15,once
CASRGPAPGLENEQYF,TRBV27,16,-
CASSQDWRGNEKLFF,TRBV4-1,15,-
CASRQMYNEQFF,TRBV27,12,-
CASSPSGNQETQYF,TRBV25-1,14,-
CAIMDYNEQFF,TRBV10-3,11,-
CASSIDSASTGELFF,TRBV19,15,-
CSASSGNEQFF,TRBV20-1,11,-
CASSPIGTTNTGELFF,TRBV18,16,-
CSESGQGATDTQYF,TRBV29-1,14,once
CASSRGGLARQETQYF,TRBV5-4,16,-
CASIPGLAANEQFF,TRBV14,14,few
CASRSTANTEAFF,TRBV7-9,13,-
CASSATGGPIDEQYF,TRBV25-1,15,-
CARSLTLAGRPYEQYF,TRBV5-3,16,-
CASSYNRNEQYF,TRBV6-5,12,-
CASSSQGATEAFF,TRBV11-1,13,-
CASSPPARWAEAFF,TRBV7-2,14,-
CATSDARGPNTGELFF,TRBV24-1,16,-